This T cell receptor (beta chain) was obtained from a study of T-cell reconstitution after alpha-beta-depleted transplantation in children. This clonotype appeared a few times. Trimming took off 6 bases at V and 2 bases at J, with 10 bases between the two ends. CDR1 is SQVTM, CDR2 ANQGSEA, per germline. This CDR3 spans 12 amino acids. Unique molecular identifiers were incorporated during preparation of the TCRbeta library. TCRdb analysed the PCR reads with MiXCR anew, one entry per CDR3 protein. The sample shows some 200,000 distinct CDR3 sequences, roughly 9.1% of them seen only once. The sequenced sample was PBMCs, mostly from graft donor cells, obtained 360 days after TCRalphabeta/CD19-depleted stem cell transplant. The chain joins TRBV29-1 to TRBJ2-5; D possibly corresponds to TRBD2 (6 bases). The sequence came from a male patient between 2 and 15 years old who had a stem cell transplant for acute myeloid leukemia, so the T cells may come from the graft donor. CDR3 amino acids: CSVIGTQETQYF. The DNA of the CDR3 is TGCAGCGTAATCGGGACTCAAGAGACCCAGTACTTC.